This is a list of T cell receptor beta chains from one sample in a study of blood T cell repertoires in COVID-19. Assay: immunoSEQ multiplex PCR; the TCRdb copy retains only in-frame clones and omits some. This table holds about 220,000 clones, 82% found once. Sequenced material: peripheral blood. Source of these receptors: a woman of 80 years or more with acute or convalescent COVID-19. CDR3s include the opening cysteine and the closing phenylalanine or tryptophan. The order of the fields is D gene, clone size, V gene, J gene, CDR3 protein, CDR3 DNA. The D gene is left open where the match is weak. Clone size is stated in some rows and not others, as once, few, many or a class when expanded.

D: .; size: once; V: TRBV18; J: TRBJ1-1; CDR3: CASSSSRIRGQNTEAFF; DNA: TGTGCCAGCTCGTCATCTCGGATCCGGGGACAGAACACTGAAGCTTTCTTT
D: .; size: .; V: TRBV7-2; J: TRBJ1-4; CDR3: CASSPRGANEKLFF; DNA: TGTGCCAGCAGCCCCAGGGGAGCTAATGAAAAACTGTTTTTT
D: TRBD1; size: few; V: TRBV12-3/TRBV12-4; J: TRBJ1-1; CDR3: CASDYRGEAFF; DNA: TGTGCCAGCGACTACAGGGGGGAAGCTTTCTTT
D: .; size: .; V: TRBV19; J: TRBJ2-2; CDR3: CASSIDYRNTGELFF; DNA: TGTGCCAGTAGTATAGATTACAGAAACACCGGGGAGCTGTTTTTT
D: TRBD1; size: .; V: TRBV7-8; J: TRBJ1-1; CDR3: CASSLARGEQGAGTEAFF; DNA: TGTGCCAGCAGCTTAGCAAGGGGCGAACAGGGGGCGGGCACTGAAGCTTTCTTT
D: TRBD1; size: .; V: TRBV4-2; J: TRBJ2-7; CDR3: CASSQADRTTSYEQYF; DNA: TGTGCCAGCAGCCAAGCGGACAGGACAACCTCCTACGAGCAGTACTTC
D: .; size: .; V: TRBV5-1; J: TRBJ2-3; CDR3: CASSLESPGTDTQYF; DNA: TGCGCCAGCAGCTTGGAGTCCCCGGGGACAGATACGCAGTATTTT
D: TRBD1; size: .; V: TRBV7-2; J: TRBJ1-1; CDR3: CASSLGQASLGAFF; DNA: TGTGCCAGCAGCTTGGGACAGGCAAGCCTCGGAGCTTTCTTT
D: TRBD1; size: .; V: TRBV7-6; J: TRBJ1-5; CDR3: CASSPGGSQPQHF; DNA: TGTGCCAGCAGCCCAGGGGGCAGTCAGCCCCAGCATTTT
D: TRBD1; size: .; V: TRBV2; J: TRBJ1-4; CDR3: CASGRDRGGEKLFF; DNA: TGTGCCAGCGGCCGGGACAGGGGTGGTGAAAAACTGTTTTTT
D: .; size: .; V: TRBV5-8; J: TRBJ2-3; CDR3: CASSPADPGGTDTQYF; DNA: TGTGCCAGCAGCCCTGCGGATCCAGGGGGCACAGATACGCAGTATTTT
D: TRBD1; size: once; V: TRBV5-4; J: TRBJ1-2; CDR3: CASSLGLGQVNYGYTF; DNA: TGTGCCAGCAGCTTGGGGTTGGGACAGGTTAACTATGGCTACACCTTC
D: TRBD1; size: few; V: TRBV28; J: TRBJ1-1; CDR3: CASSLTGMNTEAFF; DNA: TGTGCCAGCAGTCTGACAGGGATGAACACTGAAGCTTTCTTT
D: TRBD1; size: .; V: TRBV5-1; J: TRBJ2-7; CDR3: CASSLLTGERSYEQYF; DNA: TGCGCCAGCAGCTTGCTGACAGGGGAGAGGTCCTACGAGCAGTACTTC
D: .; size: few; V: TRBV3-1/TRBV3-2; J: TRBJ1-2; CDR3: CASSILPQGRVDGYTF; DNA: TGTGCCAGCAGCATCCTACCCCAGGGCAGGGTGGATGGCTACACCTTC
D: .; size: .; V: TRBV4-2; J: TRBJ1-2; CDR3: CASSQDSGYGYTF; DNA: TGTGCCAGCAGCCAAGACAGTGGCTATGGCTACACCTTC
D: .; size: .; V: TRBV18; J: TRBJ2-1; CDR3: CASSPPGSSNEQFF; DNA: TGTGCCAGCTCACCACCGGGTAGCAGCAATGAGCAGTTCTTC
D: .; size: .; V: TRBV7-3; J: TRBJ2-3; CDR3: CASSSLASTDTQYF; DNA: TGTGCCAGCAGCTCTTTAGCGAGCACAGATACGCAGTATTTT
D: .; size: once; V: TRBV14; J: TRBJ2-2; CDR3: CASSQERGSGELFF; DNA: TGTGCCAGCAGCCAAGAGCGGGGATCCGGGGAGCTGTTTTTT
D: .; size: once; V: TRBV14; J: TRBJ2-5; CDR3: CASSLGETQYF; DNA: TGTGCCAGCAGCCTCGGAGAGACCCAGTACTTC
D: TRBD1; size: .; V: TRBV3-1/TRBV3-2; J: TRBJ1-3; CDR3: CASSHPSTGVGGNTIYF; DNA: TGTGCCAGCAGCCACCCTTCGACAGGGGTGGGTGGAAACACCATATATTTT
D: TRBD1; size: .; V: TRBV6-5; J: TRBJ1-1; CDR3: CASRTGTGSFAFF; DNA: TGTGCCAGCAGGACCGGGACAGGTTCTTTTGCTTTCTTT
D: TRBD1; size: .; V: TRBV6-2/TRBV6-3; J: TRBJ1-5; CDR3: CASNPLDRDQPQHF; DNA: TGTGCCAGCAACCCTTTGGACAGGGATCAGCCCCAGCATTTT
D: .; size: .; V: TRBV6-5; J: TRBJ1-1; CDR3: CASSYSLKRVNTEAFF; DNA: TGTGCCAGCAGTTACTCGTTAAAGCGGGTGAACACTGAAGCTTTCTTT
D: .; size: .; V: TRBV5-6; J: TRBJ2-7; CDR3: CASSLPFQPGDF; DNA: TGTGCCAGCAGCTTACCTTTTCAACCAGGGGACTTC
D: TRBD1; size: .; V: TRBV6-5; J: TRBJ2-2; CDR3: CASSRSAGGIGELFF; DNA: TGTGCCAGCAGTCGCTCAGCAGGGGGCATCGGGGAGCTGTTTTTT
D: .; size: .; V: TRBV6-6; J: TRBJ1-2; CDR3: CASSPISLNYGYTF; DNA: TGTGCCAGCAGCCCTATTAGCCTTAACTATGGCTACACCTTC
D: .; size: once; V: TRBV2; J: TRBJ2-5; CDR3: CASSGHLQETQYF; DNA: TGTGCCAGCAGTGGACACCTCCAAGAGACCCAGTACTTC
D: .; size: .; V: TRBV7-8; J: TRBJ2-7; CDR3: CASSPWQGRTYEQYF; DNA: TGTGCCAGCAGTCCCTGGCAGGGGCGAACCTACGAGCAGTACTTC
D: .; size: .; V: TRBV19; J: TRBJ1-1; CDR3: CASSIPRTASTEAFF; DNA: TGTGCCAGTAGTATCCCTCGGACAGCAAGTACTGAAGCTTTCTTT
D: .; size: .; V: TRBV14; J: TRBJ1-6; CDR3: CASSQFDRANSPLHF; DNA: TGTGCCAGCAGCCAGTTTGACAGAGCAAATTCACCCCTCCACTTT
D: .; size: .; V: TRBV6-1; J: TRBJ2-3; CDR3: CASSEVQDTQYF; DNA: TGTGCCAGCAGTGAAGTTCAAGATACGCAGTATTTT
D: .; size: once; V: TRBV18; J: TRBJ2-3; CDR3: CASSLYYSASTDTQYF; DNA: TGTGCCAGCTCACTTTATTACAGTGCTAGCACAGATACGCAGTATTTT
D: .; size: few; V: TRBV19; J: TRBJ1-1; CDR3: CASYGTQGRGRVNTEAFF; DNA: TGTGCCAGCTATGGGACACAGGGTCGCGGCCGGGTGAACACTGAAGCTTTCTTT
D: .; size: few; V: TRBV4-2; J: TRBJ1-3; CDR3: CASSPRTGLGSSGNTIYF; DNA: TGTGCCAGCAGTCCAAGGACGGGGTTAGGGAGCTCTGGAAACACCATATATTTT
D: TRBD1; size: .; V: TRBV5-5; J: TRBJ2-7; CDR3: CASSLRQGISYEQYF; DNA: TGTGCCAGCAGCTTGCGACAGGGGATTTCCTACGAGCAGTACTTC
D: .; size: .; V: TRBV20-1; J: TRBJ1-2; CDR3: CSASLGQTHYGYTF; DNA: TGCAGTGCTAGTTTGGGGCAGACCCACTATGGCTACACCTTC
D: .; size: .; V: TRBV3-1/TRBV3-2; J: TRBJ1-4; CDR3: CASSQDTRGSTNEKLFF; DNA: TGTGCCAGCAGCCAAGATACCCGGGGTTCAACTAATGAAAAACTGTTTTTT
D: TRBD1; size: .; V: TRBV7-2; J: TRBJ1-2; CDR3: CASSRQGSGYTF; DNA: TGTGCCAGCAGCAGACAGGGAAGTGGCTACACCTTC
D: .; size: .; V: TRBV29-1; J: TRBJ2-2; CDR3: CSVEGGLGTGELFF; DNA: TGCAGCGTTGAAGGGGGGCTTGGGACCGGGGAGCTGTTTTTT
D: .; size: .; V: TRBV11-3; J: TRBJ2-7; CDR3: CASSFDRSSYEQYF; DNA: TGTGCCAGCAGCTTCGACCGGAGCTCCTACGAGCAGTACTTC
D: TRBD1; size: .; V: TRBV6-5; J: TRBJ2-2; CDR3: CASRRDRALTGELFF; DNA: TGTGCCAGCAGAAGGGACAGGGCCCTCACCGGGGAGCTGTTTTTT
D: .; size: .; V: TRBV4-1; J: TRBJ1-5; CDR3: CASSQTGIRPQHF; DNA: TGCGCCAGCAGCCAAACAGGGATCAGGCCCCAGCATTTT
D: .; size: .; V: TRBV7-2; J: TRBJ2-1; CDR3: CASSLEGGGPNEQFF; DNA: TGTGCCAGCAGCTTAGAGGGGGGGGGCCCCAATGAGCAGTTCTTC
D: TRBD1; size: .; V: TRBV3-1/TRBV3-2; J: TRBJ1-5; CDR3: CASSRTGTVNQPQHF; DNA: TGTGCCAGCAGCCGCACCGGGACAGTCAATCAGCCCCAGCATTTT
D: .; size: .; V: TRBV3-1/TRBV3-2; J: TRBJ1-1; CDR3: CASSPFQGGAFF; DNA: TGTGCCAGCAGCCCTTTCCAAGGAGGAGCTTTCTTT
D: .; size: .; V: TRBV3-1/TRBV3-2; J: TRBJ1-6; CDR3: CASSSRFTNPPLHF; DNA: TGTGCCAGCAGCTCTAGGTTCACCAATCCACCCCTCCACTTT
D: .; size: few; V: TRBV28; J: TRBJ1-2; CDR3: CASSLSLRNYGYTF; DNA: TGTGCCAGCAGTTTATCCCTCAGGAACTATGGCTACACCTTC
D: TRBD2; size: .; V: TRBV6-5; J: TRBJ2-1; CDR3: CASRLLLAGGRLFF; DNA: TGTGCCAGCAGACTACTACTAGCGGGGGGCCGGCTGTTCTTC
D: .; size: .; V: TRBV21-1; J: TRBJ1-5; CDR3: CASSKEHRGNQPQHF; DNA: TGTGCCAGCAGCAAAGAGCACAGGGGCAATCAGCCCCAGCATTTT
D: .; size: .; V: TRBV4-1; J: TRBJ1-1; CDR3: CASSPSGEDTEAFF; DNA: TGCGCCAGCAGCCCATCCGGGGAGGACACTGAAGCTTTCTTT
D: .; size: .; V: TRBV24-1; J: TRBJ1-2; CDR3: CATSDTTGGGYTF; DNA: TGTGCCACCAGTGATACCACCGGGGGAGGCTACACCTTC
D: TRBD1; size: .; V: TRBV12-3/TRBV12-4; J: TRBJ1-2; CDR3: CASSLAGQGGYTF; DNA: TGTGCCAGCAGTCTGGCTGGACAGGGAGGCTACACCTTC
D: .; size: few; V: TRBV28; J: TRBJ1-2; CDR3: CASSLNQGQLYGYTF; DNA: TGTGCCAGCAGTCTCAACCAAGGACAGCTTTATGGCTACACCTTC
D: TRBD1; size: .; V: TRBV30; J: TRBJ1-5; CDR3: CAFSRQGVEPQHF; DNA: TGTGCCTTCTCACGACAGGGGGTCGAGCCCCAGCATTTT
D: .; size: .; V: TRBV9; J: TRBJ2-3; CDR3: CASSVRGTDTQYF; DNA: TGTGCCAGCAGCGTTAGGGGGACAGATACGCAGTATTTT
D: TRBD1; size: once; V: TRBV7-3; J: TRBJ2-1; CDR3: CASRKPGQAINEQFF; DNA: TGTGCCAGCAGGAAACCGGGACAGGCGATCAATGAGCAGTTCTTC
D: .; size: once; V: TRBV2; J: TRBJ1-1; CDR3: CASNYYYMNTEAFF; DNA: TGTGCCAGCAACTACTATTACATGAACACTGAAGCTTTCTTT